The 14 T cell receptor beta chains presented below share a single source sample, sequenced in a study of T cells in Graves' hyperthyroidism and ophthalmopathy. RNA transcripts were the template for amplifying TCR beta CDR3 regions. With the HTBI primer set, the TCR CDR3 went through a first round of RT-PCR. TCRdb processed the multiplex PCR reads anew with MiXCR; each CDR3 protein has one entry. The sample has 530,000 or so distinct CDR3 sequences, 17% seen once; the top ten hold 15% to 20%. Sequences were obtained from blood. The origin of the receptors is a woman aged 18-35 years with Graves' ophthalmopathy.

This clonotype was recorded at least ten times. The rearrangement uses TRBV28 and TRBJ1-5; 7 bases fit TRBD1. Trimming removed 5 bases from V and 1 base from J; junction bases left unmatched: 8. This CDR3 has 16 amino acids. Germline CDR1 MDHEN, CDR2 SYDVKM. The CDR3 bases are TGTGCCAGCAGTCCGACCCACAGGGGCAGCAATCAGCCCCAGCATTTT. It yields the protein CASSPTHRGSNQPQHF. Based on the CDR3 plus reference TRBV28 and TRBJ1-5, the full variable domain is DVKVTQSSRYLVKRTGEKVFLECVQDMDHENMFWYRQDPGLGLRLIYFSYDVKMKEKGDIPEGYSVSREKKERFSLILESASTNQTSMYLCASSPTHRGSNQPQHFGDGTRLSIL.

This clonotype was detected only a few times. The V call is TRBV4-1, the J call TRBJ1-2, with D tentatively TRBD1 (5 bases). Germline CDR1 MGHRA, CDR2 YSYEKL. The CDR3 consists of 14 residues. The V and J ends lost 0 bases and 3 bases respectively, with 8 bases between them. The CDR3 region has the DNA TGCGCCAGCAGCCAAGATGTGGGGCACTATGGCTACACCTTC. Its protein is CASSQDVGHYGYTF.

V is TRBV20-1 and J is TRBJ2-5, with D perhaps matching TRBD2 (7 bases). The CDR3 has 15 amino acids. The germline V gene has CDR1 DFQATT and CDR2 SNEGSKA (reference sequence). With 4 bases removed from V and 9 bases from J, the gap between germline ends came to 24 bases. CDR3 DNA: TGCAGTGCTAAGGGGGGGGGGAGGGCCTACGGGGCCCAGTACTTC. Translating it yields CSAKGGGRAYGAQYF.

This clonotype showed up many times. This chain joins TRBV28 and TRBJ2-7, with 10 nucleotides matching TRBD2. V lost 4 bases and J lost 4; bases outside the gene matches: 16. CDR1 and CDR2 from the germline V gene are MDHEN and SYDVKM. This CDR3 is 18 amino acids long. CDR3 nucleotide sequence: TGTGCCAGCAGTTCTCCCGGGGACCCTAGCGGGAGATCGTACGAGCAGTACTTC. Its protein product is CASSSPGDPSGRSYEQYF.

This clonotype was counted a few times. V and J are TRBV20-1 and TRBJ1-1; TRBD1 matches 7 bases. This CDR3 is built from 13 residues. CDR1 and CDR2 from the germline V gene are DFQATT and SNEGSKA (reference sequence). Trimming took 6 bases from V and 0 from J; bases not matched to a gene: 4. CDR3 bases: TGCAGTGCCATGACAGGGCTGAACACTGAAGCTTTCTTT. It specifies CSAMTGLNTEAFF.

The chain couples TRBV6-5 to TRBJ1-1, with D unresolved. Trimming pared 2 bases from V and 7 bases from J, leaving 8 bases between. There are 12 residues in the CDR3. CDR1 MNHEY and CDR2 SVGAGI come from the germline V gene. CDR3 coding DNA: TGTGCCAGCAGTTACGGCGGCAGTGAAGCTTTCTTT. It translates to CASSYGGSEAFF.

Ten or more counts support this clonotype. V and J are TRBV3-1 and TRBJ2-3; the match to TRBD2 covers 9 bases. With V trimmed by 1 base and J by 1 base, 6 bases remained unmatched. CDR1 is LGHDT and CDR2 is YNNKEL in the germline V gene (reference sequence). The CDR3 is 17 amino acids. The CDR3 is CASSQGQTSGRTDTQYF. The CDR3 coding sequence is TGTGCCAGCAGCCAAGGCCAGACTAGCGGACGCACAGATACGCAGTATTTT.

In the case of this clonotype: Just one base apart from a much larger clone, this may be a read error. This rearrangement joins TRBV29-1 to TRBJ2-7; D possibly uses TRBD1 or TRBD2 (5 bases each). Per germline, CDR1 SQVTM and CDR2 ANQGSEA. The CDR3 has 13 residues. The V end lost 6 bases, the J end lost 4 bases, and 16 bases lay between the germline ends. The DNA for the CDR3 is TGCAGCGTGAGGGGAAGGGTTGGATACGAGCAGTACTTC. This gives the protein CSVRGRVGYEQYF.

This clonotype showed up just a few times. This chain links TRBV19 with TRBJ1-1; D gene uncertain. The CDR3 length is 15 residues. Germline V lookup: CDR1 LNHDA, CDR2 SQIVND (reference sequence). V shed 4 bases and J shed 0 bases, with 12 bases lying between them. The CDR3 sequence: CASSTRGWLNTEAFF. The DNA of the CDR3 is TGTGCCAGTAGTACCCGGGGATGGCTGAACACTGAAGCTTTCTTT.

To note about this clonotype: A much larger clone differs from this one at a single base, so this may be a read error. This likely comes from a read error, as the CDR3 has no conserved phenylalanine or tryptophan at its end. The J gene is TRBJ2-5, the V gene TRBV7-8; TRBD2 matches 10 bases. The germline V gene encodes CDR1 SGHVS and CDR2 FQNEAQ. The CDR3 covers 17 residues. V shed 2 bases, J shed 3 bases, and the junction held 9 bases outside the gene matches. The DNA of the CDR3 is TGTGCCAGCAGCTTAAGTTCGAGCGGGAGGGCCAAAGAGACCCAGTACCTC. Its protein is CASSLSSSGRAKETQYL.

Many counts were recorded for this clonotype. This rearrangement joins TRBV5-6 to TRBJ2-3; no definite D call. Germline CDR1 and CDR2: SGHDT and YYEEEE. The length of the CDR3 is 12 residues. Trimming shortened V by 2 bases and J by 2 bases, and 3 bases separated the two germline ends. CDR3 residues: CASSFYTDTQYF. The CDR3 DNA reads TGTGCCAGCAGCTTTTACACAGATACGCAGTATTTT. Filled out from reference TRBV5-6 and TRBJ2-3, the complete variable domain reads DAGVTQSPTHLIKTRGQQVTLRCSPKSGHDTVSWYQQALGQGPQFIFQYYEEEERQRGNFPDRFSGHQFPNYSSELNVNALLLGDSALYLCASSFYTDTQYFGPGTRLTVL.

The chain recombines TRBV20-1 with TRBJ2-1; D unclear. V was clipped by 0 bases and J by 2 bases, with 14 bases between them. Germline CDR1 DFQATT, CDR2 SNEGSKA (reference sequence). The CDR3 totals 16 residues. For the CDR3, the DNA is TGCAGTGCTAGAGATAGGGATAGCTACACCTACAATGAGCAGTTCTTC. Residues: CSARDRDSYTYNEQFF.

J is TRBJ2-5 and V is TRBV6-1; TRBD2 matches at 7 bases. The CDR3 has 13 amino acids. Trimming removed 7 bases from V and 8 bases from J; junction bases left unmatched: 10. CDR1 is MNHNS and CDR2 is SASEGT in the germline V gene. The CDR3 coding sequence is TGTGCCAGCATCCGGAGCGGGGAGAGAACCCAGTACTTC. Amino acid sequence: CASIRSGERTQYF.

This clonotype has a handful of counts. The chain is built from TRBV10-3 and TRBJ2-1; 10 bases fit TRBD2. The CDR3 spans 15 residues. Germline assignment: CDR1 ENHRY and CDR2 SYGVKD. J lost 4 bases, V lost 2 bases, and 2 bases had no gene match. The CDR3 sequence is CAISEGAGGYNEQFF. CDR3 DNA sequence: TGTGCCATCAGTGAGGGAGCGGGAGGGTACAATGAGCAGTTCTTC.